A selection of T cell receptor beta chains follows, all from one sample in a study of control samples from healthy donors and cancer patients. Profiled with immunoSEQ multiplex PCR; TCRdb holds only in-frame clones, not every one. This sample has roughly 80,000 clones, with roughly 90% found just once. The sequenced sample was PBMCs. All receptors derive from a woman in her fifties or sixties with head and neck cancer. Both conserved end residues are trimmed from each CDR3. A D gene is named only where the DNA matches it firmly.

>TRBV12-3/TRBV12-4|-
ASSWRTHLGYT
>TRBV11-3|-
ASSLFGGDYNEQF
>TRBV7-3|TRBD2
ASSKGLAYEQY
>TRBV28|-
ASGFFTGPENTEAF
>TRBV12-3/TRBV12-4|-
ASSWLSNEQF
>TRBV5-5|-
ASGQTGYT
>TRBV14|-
ASRNGSSYEQY
>TRBV12-3/TRBV12-4|-
ASSPHYEQY
>TRBV6-2/TRBV6-3|TRBD2
ASSTPGLAGVGGELF
>TRBV2|TRBD2
ASRLTSGNNNEQF
>TRBV6-4|-
ASSDSAGGYT
>TRBV2|TRBD1
ASAGQGADEQF
>TRBV15|-
ATSRDKGREQY
>TRBV28|-
ASKDIAKNIQY
>TRBV27|TRBD2
ASSASSGRNEQF
>TRBV19|-
ASSIQLTNTGELF
>TRBV5-1|-
ASSLLIYNSPLH
>TRBV4-1|-
ASSQDSLGIAYEQY
>TRBV5-4|-
ASSLGGGQRALNTEAF
>TRBV30|-
AWSWDWQSKNIQY
>TRBV5-1|-
ASSPWNGRNEKLF
>TRBV12-3/TRBV12-4|-
ASSPGEKLF
>TRBV11-2|-
ASSLDRTYGYT
>TRBV24-1|-
ATSDSWTSSYNEQF
>TRBV28|-
ASSGGMWVSYEQY
>TRBV7-2|-
ASSLNSGNTIY
>TRBV24-1|-
ASQAAGRETQY
>TRBV3-1/TRBV3-2|-
ASSQGSGDNQPQH
>TRBV6-1|-
ASSETDSGNTIY
>TRBV29-1|-
SVPRGNEQF
>TRBV5-6|TRBD1
ASSLWSDRDNQPQH
>TRBV18|-
ASSPYPTGNTEAF
>TRBV5-1|TRBD1
ASSTGQPLNTIY
>TRBV5-1|TRBD1
ASSFGQVNTGELF
>TRBV5-1|TRBD1
ASSPGDRLYGYT
>TRBV19|TRBD1
ASSQPGQGPYEQY
>TRBV5-5|-
ASSRSRGAGETQY
>TRBV18|TRBD2
ASSQREIRNEQF
>TRBV21-1|-
ASSNRERRHDRRYTEAF
>TRBV7-9|-
ARGVYVDYTEAF
>TRBV5-6|-
ASSFFSGTPATNEKLF
>TRBV7-8|TRBD2
ASSILAGPSYEQY
>TRBV9|-
ASSVAGQSSIGYT